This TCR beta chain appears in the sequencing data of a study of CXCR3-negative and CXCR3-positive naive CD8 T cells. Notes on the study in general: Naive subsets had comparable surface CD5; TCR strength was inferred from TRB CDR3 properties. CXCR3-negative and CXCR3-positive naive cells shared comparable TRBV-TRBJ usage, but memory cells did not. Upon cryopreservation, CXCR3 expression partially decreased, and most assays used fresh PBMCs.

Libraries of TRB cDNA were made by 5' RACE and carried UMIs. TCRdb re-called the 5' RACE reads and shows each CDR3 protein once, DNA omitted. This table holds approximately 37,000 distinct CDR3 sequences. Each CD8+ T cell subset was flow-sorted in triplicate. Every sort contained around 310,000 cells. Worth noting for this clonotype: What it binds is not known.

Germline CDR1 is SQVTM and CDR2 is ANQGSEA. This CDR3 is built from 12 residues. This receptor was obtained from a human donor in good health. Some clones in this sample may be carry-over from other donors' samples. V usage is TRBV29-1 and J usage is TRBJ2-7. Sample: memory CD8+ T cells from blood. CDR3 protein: CSVEVRAYEQYF.